Presented here are 18 T cell receptor beta chains from one specimen sequenced in a study of blood T cells in healthy people across ages. Then a second PCR, running about 6 to 12 cycles, was carried out with a sample-barcoded 5' primer and a J-beta primer mix. MiXCR, applied by TCRdb to the 5' RACE reads, yields one record per CDR3 protein. In the table there are 950,000 to 1,200,000 distinct CDR3 sequences, around two fifths of which are singletons. Material for sequencing was blood. The receptors were sampled from a man younger than 35 in good health.

This clonotype was counted at least ten times. The rearrangement links TRBV5-1 to TRBJ1-1; TRBD1 agrees at 7 bases. V lost 4 bases and J lost 1; bases outside the gene matches: 4. The CDR3 is made up of 14 amino acids. From germline, CDR1 is SGHRS and CDR2 YFSETQ. The CDR3 region is CASSHGQANTEAFF. The CDR3 DNA reads TGCGCCAGCAGCCACGGACAGGCGAACACTGAAGCTTTCTTT.

V and J are TRBV10-3 and TRBJ1-3; possible D gene TRBD1, 5 bases. The CDR3 is 13 residues long. V lost 8 bases to trimming and J lost 0 bases, with 8 bases between them. From germline, CDR1 is ENHRY and CDR2 SYGVKD. CDR3 coding DNA: TGTGCCATCGCGGGGGTCTCTGGAAACACCATATATTTT. Its protein product is CAIAGVSGNTIYF.

This rearrangement joins TRBV9 to TRBJ1-5, with 7 bases lining up with TRBD1. This CDR3 has 15 residues. V was pared by 4 bases and J by 0 bases, with 4 bases of the junction left unmatched. CDR1 and CDR2 from the germline V gene are SGDLS and YYNGEE. The CDR3 DNA reads TGTGCCAGCAGCCGGGGACAGCATAGCAATCAGCCCCAGCATTTT. Translating it yields CASSRGQHSNQPQHF.

This clonotype has only a few counts. Given a much more abundant clone one base away, this may be a read error. The J gene is TRBJ1-1, the V gene TRBV6-1, with D perhaps matching TRBD1 (6 bases). CDR3 length: 13 amino acids. With 8 bases removed from V and 1 base from J, the gap between germline ends came to 11 bases. The germline CDR1 and CDR2 sequences are MNHNS and SASEGT. The CDR3 reads CASGRTENTEAFF. As DNA, the CDR3 is TGTGCCAGCGGTCGGACAGAGAACACTGAAGCTTTCTTT.

This clonotype was counted a few times. The V gene is TRBV5-4, the J gene TRBJ2-3, with 11 bases fitting TRBD2. Looked up from germline, CDR1 is SGHNT and CDR2 is YYREEE (reference sequence). Unmatched junction bases numbered 9, after V lost 2 bases and J lost 4 bases. This CDR3 spans 17 amino acids. The CDR3 nucleotides read TGTGCCAGCAGCTTTAGACTAGCGGGGTTGGTCGCAGATACGCAGTATTTT. This gives the protein CASSFRLAGLVADTQYF.

This clonotype was observed many times. The V gene is TRBV7-2, the J gene TRBJ2-7; D is undetermined. Trimming removed 3 bases at V and 4 bases at J, with 10 bases between. CDR3 length: 13 residues. Germline V lookup: CDR1 SGHTA, CDR2 FQGNSA. The DNA for the CDR3 is TGTGCCAGCAGCTTTTTCAGACATTACGAGCAGTACTTC. Translating gives CASSFFRHYEQYF.

This clonotype showed up just a few times. CDR3 nucleotides: TGTGCCAGCAGCTTTCGAAGCATGGCGCAGTATTTT. Translation gives CASSFRSMAQYF. This rearrangement joins TRBV11-2 to TRBJ2-3; D unclear. CDR1 SGHAT and CDR2 FQNNGV come from the germline V gene. The ends were cut back, 3 bases at V and 10 bases at J, with 11 bases in the middle. The CDR3 has 12 amino acids.

In its sample, this clonotype was seen a few times. The chain has TRBV2 and TRBJ1-4; D perhaps matches TRBD1 (6 bases). The V gene lost 5 bases and the J gene lost 8 bases, with 18 bases spanning the gap. Germline assignment: CDR1 SNHLY and CDR2 FYNNEI. This CDR3 comprises 15 residues. CDR3 sequence reads: CASSPGGGGGEKLFF. The CDR3 DNA reads TGTGCCAGCAGTCCGGGTGGAGGGGGAGGAGAAAAACTGTTTTTT. Filled out from reference TRBV2 and TRBJ1-4, the complete variable domain reads EPEVTQTPSHQVTQMGQEVILRCVPISNHLYFYWYRQILGQKVEFLVSFYNNEISEKSEIFDDQFSVERPDGSNFTLKIRSTKLEDSAMYFCASSPGGGGGEKLFFGSGTQLSVL.

This clonotype was observed a handful of times. This rearrangement joins TRBV20-1 to TRBJ1-5; 7 bases line up with TRBD1. Germline assignment: CDR1 DFQATT and CDR2 SNEGSKA (reference sequence). The CDR3 has 13 residues. With 5 bases clipped from V and 3 bases from J, the junction kept 4 bases outside the gene matches. CDR3 nucleotide sequence: TGCAGTGCTGGACAGGCGAACAATCAGCCCCAGCATTTT. Encoded protein: CSAGQANNQPQHF.

This clonotype has a handful of counts. The chain uses TRBV10-3 and TRBJ2-4, with TRBD2 matching over 12 bases. Germline lookup yields CDR1 ENHRY and CDR2 SYGVKD. The CDR3 is 14 amino acids. Trimming removed 10 bases from V and 5 bases from J; junction bases left unmatched: 6. The chain's CDR3 is CATSSGGAENIQYF. DNA for the CDR3: TGTGCCACATCTAGCGGGGGGGCAGAAAACATTCAGTACTTC.

V and J are TRBV9 and TRBJ2-3, with 13 bases fitting TRBD2. This CDR3 is built from 17 residues. With 1 base clipped from V and 2 bases from J, the junction kept 4 bases outside the gene matches. The V gene's germline CDR1 is SGDLS and CDR2 YYNGEE. The CDR3 bases are TGTGCCAGCAGCGTATCGACTAGCGGGGGGACCACAGATACGCAGTATTTT. Encoded protein: CASSVSTSGGTTDTQYF.

Concerning this clonotype: Compared with germline, one end of the junction differs, possibly owing to a read error. The rearrangement uses TRBV6-5 and TRBJ1-1; maybe TRBD1 (5 bases). This CDR3 comprises 13 residues. CDR1 is MNHEY, CDR2 SVGAGI, per germline. The CDR3 region has the DNA TGTGCCAGCAGTGACTCGGCAGGGACTGAAGCTTTCTTT. Amino acid sequence: CASSDSAGTEAFF.

A remark on this clonotype: A much more abundant neighbour one base away suggests this may be a read error. The chain is built from TRBV7-2 and TRBJ2-1; no clear D gene. From germline, CDR1 is SGHTA and CDR2 FQGNSA. V was cut by 4 bases and J by 5 bases, with 9 bases left in between. The CDR3 has 13 residues. CDR3: CASSWAANNEQFF. The DNA for the CDR3 is TGTGCCAGCAGCTGGGCTGCTAACAATGAGCAGTTCTTC.

This clonotype was counted between two and nine times. The rearrangement joins TRBV5-6 to TRBJ1-1, with a tentative D call TRBD1 (5 bases). This CDR3 spans 16 amino acids. Per germline, CDR1 SGHDT and CDR2 YYEEEE. The V end was cut by 2 bases, the J end by 3 bases, with 17 bases between. CDR3 bases: TGTGCCAGCAGCTTCACACAGGCCCTGGGTTACACTGAAGCTTTCTTT. Translated: CASSFTQALGYTEAFF.

CDR3: CASSLTAILYNEQFF. In DNA form, the CDR3 reads TGTGCCAGCAGCCTGACAGCCATCCTCTACAATGAGCAGTTCTTC. V and J are TRBV11-1 and TRBJ2-1; maybe TRBD1 (5 bases). With 5 bases removed from V and 3 bases from J, the gap between germline ends came to 14 bases. CDR1 SGHAT and CDR2 FQDESV come from the germline V gene (reference sequence). CDR3 length equals 15 residues.

This sequence joins TRBV4-1 and TRBJ1-2; 8 bases agree with TRBD1. There are 15 residues in the CDR3. J gave up 4 bases and V 4 bases, and 8 bases lay outside the gene matches. Looked up from germline, CDR1 is MGHRA and CDR2 is YSYEKL. The DNA of the CDR3 is TGCGCCAGCAGCCCGCAATCACAGGGGGTCTATGGCTACACCTTC. Its protein is CASSPQSQGVYGYTF.

This sequence joins TRBV5-1 and TRBJ1-1, with a weak D call TRBD1 (6 bases). Trimming shortened V by 1 base and J by 2 bases, and 15 bases separated the two germline ends. Germline values: CDR1 SGHRS, CDR2 YFSETQ. The CDR3 extends over 16 amino acids. This chain's CDR3 is CASSLLQTGTNTEAFF. The CDR3 DNA reads TGCGCCAGCAGCTTGCTCCAGACAGGAACCAACACTGAAGCTTTCTTT.

The chain employs TRBV4-1 and TRBJ2-1, with D perhaps TRBD1 or TRBD2 (5 bases each). The V and J ends lost 4 bases and 3 bases respectively, with 22 bases between them. Germline-derived CDR1 and CDR2 are MGHRA and YSYEKL. The CDR3 contains 18 residues. The CDR3 DNA reads TGCGCCAGCAGCCCCACCATTCGTAGGGACCGAAACTACAATGAGCAGTTCTTC. Amino acids: CASSPTIRRDRNYNEQFF.